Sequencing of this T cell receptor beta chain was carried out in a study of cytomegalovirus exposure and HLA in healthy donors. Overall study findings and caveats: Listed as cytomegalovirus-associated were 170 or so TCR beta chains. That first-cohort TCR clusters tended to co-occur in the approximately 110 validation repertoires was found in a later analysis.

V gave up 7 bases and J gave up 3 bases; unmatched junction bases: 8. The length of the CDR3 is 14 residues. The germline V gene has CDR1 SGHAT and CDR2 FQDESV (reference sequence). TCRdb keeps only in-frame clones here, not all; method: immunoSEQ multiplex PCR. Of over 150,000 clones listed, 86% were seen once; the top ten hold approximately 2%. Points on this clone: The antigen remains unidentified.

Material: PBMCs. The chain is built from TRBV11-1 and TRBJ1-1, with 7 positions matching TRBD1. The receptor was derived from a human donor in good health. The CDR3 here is CASNVGRGYTEAFF. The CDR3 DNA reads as TGTGCCAGCAATGTGGGCAGGGGGTACACTGAAGCTTTCTTT.